This T cell receptor (beta chain) was sequenced in a study of shared clonotypes between healthy human individuals (dated by TCRdb to between 2020 and 2021). Background for the entire study: A few men and two women, aged 18 to 49 years, made up the cohort. Per donor, three plates each were used for CD4 naive and CD4 memory, two for CD8 naive, and one for CD8 memory. Blood TCR repertoires of about five healthy adults were deeply sequenced to estimate repertoire size and the extent of clonotype sharing between individuals. Libraries were prepared and TCR repertoires were sequenced by different laboratories using diverse techniques, in order to increase sequencing depth and limit assay-specific biases. Leukapheresis yielded between about 0.94 and 9.5 billion PBMCs per donor.

Of note for this clone: Its target antigen remains unknown. Base-call qualities are not available, and no considerably larger clone is one nucleotide away.

The CDR3 runs 15 amino acids, cysteine and phenylalanine included. The retained sequence is limited to the CDR3, 45 bases, with the frame set at the first base. Based on the germline V gene (reference sequence), the CDR1 and CDR2 sequences are MNHEY and SMNVEV. V drops 0 bases and J drops 4 bases, leaving 11 bases in between. For the CD8 naive samples, CD45RO-negative cells were positively selected for CCR7, yielding a CD45RA+CCR7+ population from which TemRA cells were excluded. The donors were healthy, HIV-negative adults who had no recently reported acute infections or vaccinations. Every donor was a Caucasian adult residing in Nashville, Tennessee, USA. After blood collection by leukapheresis, PBMCs were isolated using Ficoll-Histopaque density gradient centrifugation and then cryopreserved in the vapor phase of liquid nitrogen. Purity and quantity of every magnetically sorted T cell population were checked by analytical flow cytometry. From each sorted fraction, genomic DNA was isolated and quantified by UV absorbance on a Nanodrop 2000c.

Using the deep immunoSEQ assay, TCR CDR3 regions were amplified from genomic DNA by multiplex PCR. Genomic DNA extracted from each cell subset was distributed evenly over all wells of several immunoSEQ 96-well plates, and each plate served as one replicate. For sorted subsets, approximately 190 ng of genomic DNA, equivalent to roughly 33,000 T cell genomes, went into each replicate PCR. The purified libraries were quantified using a Qubit 3.0 fluorometer, sized with a Bioanalyzer 2100, and then quantified again using the KAPA Library Quantification kit. Every immunoSEQ 96-well plate was sequenced on a separate single-read 150-cycle Illumina NextSeq 550 flow cell. The original pipeline was this. Because the immunoSEQ output included only junctional sequences and no quality scores, the filtering could not be the same as the filtering used for full-length reads. Sequences were annotated with PyIR, a Python wrapper for IgBLAST v1.9, and V/J genes and CDR3 were assigned using IMGT germline references. Reads were filtered out if the reads had weak V/J assignments (E-value above 1e-6), no CDR3, stop codons, out-of-frame junctions, or ambiguous translated residues. V3J clonotypes were defined as sequences sharing the same inferred V gene, J gene, and CDR3 amino acid sequence. Percentage overlap between repertoires was computed as shared unique clonotypes divided by the size of the smaller repertoire. Repertoire richness was assessed with RTK rarefaction, the Chao1 estimator, and Recon v2.1 estimates of unobserved clonotypes. For all TCRbeta clonotypes obtained by the gDNA method from a handful of donors, generation probabilities were computed with OLGA. TCRdb took over this immuneACCESS table, retaining in-frame rearrangements with V and J assigned. Such tables are incomplete; in checked studies, under half of the missing clones stem from an unresolved V gene, and the remainder is unexplained. The V and J calls and clone size come from that table; D and trimming were worked out from the DNA. This sample has about 2.2 million clones in its table, and about 93% of those were observed once. Jointly, the top ten make up about 1.5% of the sample.

Beyond this particular receptor, the publication reports: Clonotypes shared by all four sorted-subset donors showed higher generation probabilities than non-shared clonotypes. Across a few donors, roughly 5.4% of naive CD4, around 3.3% of naive CD8, approximately 2.5% of memory CD4, and approximately 0.4% of memory CD8 clonotypes were shared. Even with the large sequencing depth, rarefaction of the sorted-subset datasets indicated that sequencing was incomplete. Because the study included a small number of donors, the genetic and exposure-history diversity represented was limited. Pairwise subsampling indicated that sequencing depth was expected to affect the degree of clonotype sharing among donors. Estimated clonotype richness was generally larger for naive than for memory subsets. Only blood was sampled, and tissue TCR repertoires likely differ from those in blood.

The chain uses TRBV27 and TRBJ2-3; TRBD2 might be the D gene, on 5 matching bases. The TCR was taken from a man aged 18 to 30 in good health. Some clones in this sample may be carry-over from other donors' samples. The sample comprised naive CD8+ T cells from PBMCs. The sample's cell subset or site, from its label and the paper: CD45RA+CCR7+. The sequenced DNA: TGTGCCAGCAGTTTATCGGGTAGGAGGCCAGATACGCAGTATTTT. This encodes CASSLSGRRPDTQYF.